The 27 T cell receptor beta chains below were found in one sample sequenced in a study of blood T cell repertoires in COVID-19. The data were produced by immunoSEQ multiplex PCR, yet TCRdb's version contains in-frame clones alone and is incomplete. The sample has 300,000 or so clones, roughly 84% seen once. Sequenced material: peripheral blood. The receptors were sampled from a man aged 50 to 60 with active or convalescent COVID-19.

V usage is TRBV7-9 and J usage is TRBJ2-3, with D perhaps TRBD2 (6 bases). The CDR3 totals 15 residues. Germline CDR1 SEHNR, CDR2 FQNEAQ (reference sequence). Trimming took off 5 bases at V and 3 bases at J, with 15 bases between the two ends. The CDR3 reads CASSLGGSGTDTQYF. DNA for the CDR3: TGTGCCAGCAGCCTGGGGGGATCGGGAACAGATACGCAGTATTTT.

V and J are TRBV11-1 and TRBJ2-7, with 9 nucleotides matching TRBD2. Germline values: CDR1 SGHAT, CDR2 FQDESV (reference sequence). J was trimmed by 2 bases and V by 5 bases; bases with no gene match: 7. The CDR3 is 15 residues long. CDR3 sequence: CASSLSGRYAYEQYF. CDR3 coding DNA: TGTGCCAGCAGCCTAAGCGGGAGGTACGCCTACGAGCAGTACTTC.

The chain couples TRBV5-1 to TRBJ1-6; TRBD1 agrees at 8 bases. This CDR3 is 16 amino acids long. The germline V gene encodes CDR1 SGHRS and CDR2 YFSETQ. The trim removed 4 bases at V and 9 bases at J, leaving 12 bases unmatched. CDR3 sequence (DNA): TGCGCCAGCAGCGCCCGGACAGGGAATGAGGCTTCACCCCTCCACTTT. Amino acids: CASSARTGNEASPLHF.

This clone has only one observation. The CDR3 nucleotides read TGTGCCAGCAGCCCTTCCAGCGTACAAGAGACCCAGTACTTC. Translated, it gives CASSPSSVQETQYF. The rearrangement uses TRBV7-3 and TRBJ2-5; D gene unclear. The V end lost 5 bases, the J end lost 2 bases, and 12 bases lay between the germline ends. The CDR3 spans 14 residues. The germline CDR1 and CDR2 sequences are SGHTA and FQGTGA.

This clone was counted a single time. The CDR3 loop reads CASSRAGTGNTEAFF. The CDR3 DNA reads TGCGCCAGCAGCCGAGCCGGGACAGGAAACACTGAAGCTTTCTTT. The chain recombines TRBV4-3 with TRBJ1-1, with 8 bases lining up with TRBD1. The CDR3 is 15 amino acids. Germline values: CDR1 LGHNA, CDR2 YSLEER. V lost 4 bases and J lost 2; bases outside the gene matches: 6.

The genes are TRBV18 and TRBJ2-5; D remains unclear. The V and J ends lost 3 bases and 4 bases respectively, with 15 bases between them. Germline V gene data show CDR1 as KGHSH and CDR2 as LQKENI. This CDR3 is 15 amino acids long. The CDR3 DNA follows: TGTGCCAGCTCACCGTCAGTGACCCGAGGAGAGACCCAGTACTTC. It is translated as CASSPSVTRGETQYF.

The chain is built from TRBV2 and TRBJ2-5; the match to TRBD1 covers 9 bases. The trim removed 4 bases at V and 3 bases at J, leaving 9 bases unmatched. The CDR3 length is 16 residues. The germline CDR1 and CDR2 sequences are SNHLY and FYNNEI. For the CDR3, the DNA is TGTGCCAGCAGTGTTCGACAGGGGGTACTCAAAGAGACCCAGTACTTC. It codes for CASSVRQGVLKETQYF.

The J gene is TRBJ2-2, the V gene TRBV19; TRBD2 matches at 14 bases. CDR3 size: 18 residues. In germline, CDR1 is LNHDA, CDR2 SQIVND (reference sequence). V lost 3 bases and J lost 0; bases outside the gene matches: 3. DNA of the CDR3: TGTGCCAGTAGTATCGGACTAGCGGGGGGCTCGAACACCGGGGAGCTGTTTTTT. It encodes CASSIGLAGGSNTGELFF.

The sample holds a few counts of this clone. Distinct nucleotide sequences in the sample also encode this CDR3. V gene TRBV5-1 combines with J gene TRBJ2-3; D might be TRBD2 (6 bases). The germline V and J ends were trimmed by 0 bases and 4 bases, with 9 bases remaining between them. The CDR3 contains 14 residues. Germline V lookup: CDR1 SGHRS, CDR2 YFSETQ. The CDR3 DNA follows: TGCGCCAGCAGCTTGGGACTAGGTTCAGATACGCAGTATTTT. It codes for CASSLGLGSDTQYF.

The chain couples TRBV7-9 to TRBJ2-5, with a weak D call TRBD2 (5 bases). The CDR3 consists of 11 residues. Trimming removed 11 bases at V and 6 bases at J, with 13 bases between. Germline V CDR1 and CDR2: SEHNR, FQNEAQ (reference sequence). In DNA form, the CDR3 reads TGTGCCCTAGAGCGGCTCAAGACCCAGTACTTC. Its protein is CALERLKTQYF.

The chain joins TRBV29-1 to TRBJ2-5; 10 bases map to TRBD2. With 7 bases clipped from V and 5 bases from J, the junction kept 7 bases outside the gene matches. Germline V lookup: CDR1 SQVTM, CDR2 ANQGSEA. This CDR3 contains 13 residues. The CDR3 DNA reads as TGCAGCGCCCGGACTAGCGGTAGTGAGACCCAGTACTTC. Translated, it gives CSARTSGSETQYF. Looking up the rest from reference TRBV29-1 and TRBJ2-5 gives the full variable domain: SAVISQKPSRDICQRGTSLTIQCQVDSQVTMMFWYRQQPGQSLTLIATANQGSEATYESGFVIDKFPISRPNLTFSTLTVSNMSPEDSSIYLCSARTSGSETQYFGPGTRLLVL.

This clone was recorded a few times. CDR3 in amino acids: CASSLEARVGEQYF. The CDR3 DNA follows: TGTGCCAGCAGCTTAGAAGCCAGGGTCGGGGAGCAGTACTTC. J is TRBJ2-7 and V is TRBV11-2; possible D gene TRBD1, 5 bases. Germline V lookup: CDR1 SGHAT, CDR2 FQNNGV. This CDR3 is built from 14 residues. Trimming pared 0 bases from V and 7 bases from J, leaving 13 bases between.

The chain is built from TRBV28 and TRBJ2-3; the match to TRBD2 covers 12 bases. The CDR3 is made up of 17 amino acids. Germline loops: CDR1 MDHEN, CDR2 SYDVKM. V lost 5 bases, J lost 2 bases, and 8 bases stayed unmatched. The CDR3 is CASSPAGTSGFTDTQYF. The CDR3 coding sequence is TGTGCCAGCAGTCCGGCCGGGACTAGCGGGTTCACAGATACGCAGTATTTT.

The V gene is TRBV6-1, the J gene TRBJ1-5; no clear D gene. This CDR3 is built from 13 residues. The germline gives CDR1 MNHNS, CDR2 SASEGT. Between the trimmed V and J ends, which lost 2 bases and 5 bases, there was a span of 7 bases. CDR3 amino acids: CASSELTDQPQHF. CDR3 DNA: TGTGCCAGCAGTGAATTAACGGATCAGCCCCAGCATTTT.

This rearrangement joins TRBV2 to TRBJ2-3; TRBD1 matches 11 bases. V was pared by 4 bases and J by 3 bases, with 3 bases of the junction left unmatched. CDR3 size: 15 residues. CDR1 is SNHLY, CDR2 FYNNEI, per germline. CDR3 in amino acids: CASSGDRGSTDTQYF. CDR3 nucleotide sequence: TGTGCCAGCAGTGGGGACAGGGGGTCTACAGATACGCAGTATTTT.

A few counts support this clone. The same CDR3 also results from other DNA sequences found in this sample. This chain joins TRBV5-1 and TRBJ2-2, with D possibly TRBD2 on 6 matching bases. Germline CDR1 and CDR2: SGHRS and YFSETQ. CDR3 length: 15 residues. V was clipped by 3 bases and J by 1 base, with 10 bases between them. Written as DNA, the CDR3 is TGCGCCAGCAGCTCCGGGACTGGGAACACCGGGGAGCTGTTTTTT. As protein: CASSSGTGNTGELFF.

The rearrangement joins TRBV2 to TRBJ2-7; the match to TRBD1 covers 8 bases. This CDR3 is built from 13 residues. Trimming cost V 4 bases and J 3 bases; bases outside gene matches: 2. Germline V gene lookup returns CDR1 SNHLY and CDR2 FYNNEI. In DNA, the CDR3 is TGTGCCAGCAGTGTCGGACAGGGCTACGAGCAGTACTTC. Translation gives CASSVGQGYEQYF.

The genes are TRBV5-1 and TRBJ2-4; 7 bases line up with TRBD1. V lost 1 base, J lost 5 bases, and 6 bases stayed unmatched. CDR1 is SGHRS and CDR2 is YFSETQ in the germline V gene. The CDR3 has 15 amino acids. The CDR3 loop is CASSLTGVMENIQYF. The CDR3 DNA is TGCGCCAGCAGCTTGACAGGGGTTATGGAAAACATTCAGTACTTC.

This clone showed up just a few times. V usage is TRBV15 and J usage is TRBJ2-1; D might be TRBD2 (6 bases). The germline CDR1 and CDR2 sequences are LNHNV and YYDKDF (reference sequence). The CDR3 is 15 amino acids. V lost 3 bases and J 1 base, leaving 10 bases between the germline ends. The CDR3 DNA follows: TGTGCCACCAGCAGGGAGGGGATATCCTACAATGAGCAGTTCTTC. It codes for CATSREGISYNEQFF.

This chain joins TRBV7-9 and TRBJ1-4; no firm D call. The germline V gene encodes CDR1 SEHNR and CDR2 FQNEAQ (reference sequence). Trimming cost V 5 bases and J 0 bases, with 10 bases left between them. This CDR3 has 15 residues. DNA for the CDR3: TGTGCCAGCAGCCCCTCCCTTGCAACTAATGAAAAACTGTTTTTT. It is translated as CASSPSLATNEKLFF.

V gene TRBV5-1 combines with J gene TRBJ1-1; D is uncertain. CDR1 and CDR2 from the germline V gene are SGHRS and YFSETQ. The V end was cut by 0 bases, the J end by 4 bases, with 7 bases between. CDR3 size: 13 residues. The CDR3 loop reads CASSLAERTEAFF. CDR3 bases: TGCGCCAGCAGCTTGGCCGAGCGCACTGAAGCTTTCTTT. The full variable domain, with the rest looked up from reference TRBV5-1 and TRBJ1-1, is KAGVTQTPRYLIKTRGQQVTLSCSPISGHRSVSWYQQTPGQGLQFLFEYFSETQRNKGNFPGRFSGRQFSNSRSEMNVSTLELGDSALYLCASSLAERTEAFFGQGTRLTVV.

The chain uses TRBV15 and TRBJ2-5; D call uncertain. Trimming removed 1 base at V and 5 bases at J, with 23 bases between. The CDR3 runs 18 residues. Germline values: CDR1 LNHNV, CDR2 YYDKDF (reference sequence). The CDR3 spells CATSRGGFGYRSSETQYF. CDR3 coding DNA: TGTGCCACCAGCAGAGGCGGATTTGGGTATCGATCTTCGGAGACCCAGTACTTC.

This clone was seen more than once but under ten times. The rearrangement links TRBV4-2 to TRBJ1-1; D is uncertain. The CDR3 has 14 amino acids. Trimming cost V 4 bases and J 11 bases, with 20 bases left between them. Germline V gene data show CDR1 as LGHNA and CDR2 as YNFKEQ. The CDR3, as DNA: TGTGCCAGCAGCCCAGGTGGGTCGAGTAATGAGGCTTTCTTT. Protein sequence: CASSPGGSSNEAFF.

The chain has TRBV11-2 and TRBJ2-3; D remains ambiguous. Germline CDR1 SGHAT, CDR2 FQNNGV. V was shortened by 2 bases and J by 7 bases, with 4 bases between the two germline ends. This CDR3 has 11 residues. The DNA of the CDR3 is TGTGCCAGCAGCTTATGGCATACGCAGTATTTT. It codes for CASSLWHTQYF.

The chain employs TRBV6-6 and TRBJ2-1; D perhaps matches TRBD2 (7 bases). V was clipped by 5 bases and J by 8 bases, with 16 bases between them. Germline assignment: CDR1 MNHNY and CDR2 SVGAGI (reference sequence). The CDR3 consists of 14 residues. This CDR3 reads CASSARGLGYEQFF. CDR3 sequence (DNA): TGTGCCAGCAGTGCGCGGGGGCTGGGGTATGAGCAGTTCTTC.

The rearrangement uses TRBV2 and TRBJ1-1; 12 nucleotides align to TRBD1. The CDR3 extends over 15 amino acids. CDR1 and CDR2 from the germline V gene are SNHLY and FYNNEI. Trimming cost V 8 bases and J 6 bases; bases outside gene matches: 10. CDR3 residues: CASGGTGGSMPEAFF. The CDR3 DNA follows: TGTGCCAGCGGAGGGACAGGGGGCAGTATGCCTGAAGCTTTCTTT. Combining the CDR3 with reference TRBV2 and TRBJ1-1 gives the whole variable domain EPEVTQTPSHQVTQMGQEVILRCVPISNHLYFYWYRQILGQKVEFLVSFYNNEISEKSEIFDDQFSVERPDGSNFTLKIRSTKLEDSAMYFCASGGTGGSMPEAFFGQGTRLTVV.

The V gene is TRBV6-1, the J gene TRBJ1-2, with 10 bases lining up with TRBD1. V was pared by 3 bases and J by 4 bases, with 2 bases of the junction left unmatched. This CDR3 contains 14 residues. The germline gives CDR1 MNHNS, CDR2 SASEGT. CDR3 in amino acids: CASSDGQGGYGYTF. DNA of the CDR3: TGTGCCAGCAGTGATGGACAGGGGGGCTATGGCTACACCTTC.